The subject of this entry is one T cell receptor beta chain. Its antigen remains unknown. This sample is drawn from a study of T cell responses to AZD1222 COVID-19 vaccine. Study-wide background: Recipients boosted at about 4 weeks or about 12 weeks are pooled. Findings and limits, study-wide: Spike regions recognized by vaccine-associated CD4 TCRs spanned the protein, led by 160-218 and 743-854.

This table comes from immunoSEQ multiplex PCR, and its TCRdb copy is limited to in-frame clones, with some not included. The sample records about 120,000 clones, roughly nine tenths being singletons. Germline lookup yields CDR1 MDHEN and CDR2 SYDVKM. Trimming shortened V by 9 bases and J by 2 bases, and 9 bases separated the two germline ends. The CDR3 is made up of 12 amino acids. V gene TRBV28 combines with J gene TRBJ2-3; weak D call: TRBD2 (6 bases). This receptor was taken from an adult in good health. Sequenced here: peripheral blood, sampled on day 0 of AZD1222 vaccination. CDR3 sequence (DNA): TGTGCCAGTAGGACTACCACAGATACGCAGTATTTT. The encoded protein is CASRTTTDTQYF.